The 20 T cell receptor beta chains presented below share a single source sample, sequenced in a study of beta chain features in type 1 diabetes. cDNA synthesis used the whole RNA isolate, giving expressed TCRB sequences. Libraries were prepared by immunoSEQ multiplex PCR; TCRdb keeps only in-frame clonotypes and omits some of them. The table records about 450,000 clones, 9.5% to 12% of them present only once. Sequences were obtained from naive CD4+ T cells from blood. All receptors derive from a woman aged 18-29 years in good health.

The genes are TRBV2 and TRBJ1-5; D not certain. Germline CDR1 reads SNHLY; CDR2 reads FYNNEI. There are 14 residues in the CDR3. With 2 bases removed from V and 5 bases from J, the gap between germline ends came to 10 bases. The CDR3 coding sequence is TGTGCCAGCAGTGAAAGGCCGGGGTATCAGCCCCAGCATTTT. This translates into CASSERPGYQPQHF.

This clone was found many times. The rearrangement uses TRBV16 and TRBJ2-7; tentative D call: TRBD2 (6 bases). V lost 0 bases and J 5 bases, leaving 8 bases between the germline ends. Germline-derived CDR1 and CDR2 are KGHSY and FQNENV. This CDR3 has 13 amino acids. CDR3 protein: CASSQSGEDEQYV. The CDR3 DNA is TGTGCCAGCAGCCAATCAGGGGAGGACGAGCAGTACGTC.

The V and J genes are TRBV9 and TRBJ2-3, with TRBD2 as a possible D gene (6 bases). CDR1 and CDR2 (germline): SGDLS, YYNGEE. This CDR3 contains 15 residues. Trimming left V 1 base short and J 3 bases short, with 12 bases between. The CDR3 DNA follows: TGTGCCAGCAGCGTAAGGGCTAGCGCAACAGATACGCAGTATTTT. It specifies CASSVRASATDTQYF.

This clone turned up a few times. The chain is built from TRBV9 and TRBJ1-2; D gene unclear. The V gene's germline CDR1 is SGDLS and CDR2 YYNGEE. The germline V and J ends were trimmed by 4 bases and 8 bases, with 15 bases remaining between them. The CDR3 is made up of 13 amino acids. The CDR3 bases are TGTGCCAGCAGCCCTCGGACCGGTCTAGGCTACACCTTC. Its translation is CASSPRTGLGYTF.

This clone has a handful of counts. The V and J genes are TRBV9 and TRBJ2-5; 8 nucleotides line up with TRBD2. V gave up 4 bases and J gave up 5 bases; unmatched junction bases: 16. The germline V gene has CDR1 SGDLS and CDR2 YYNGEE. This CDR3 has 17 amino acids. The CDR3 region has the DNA TGTGCCAGCAGCCCCGACCCTTTCGGGGGGGGCCGGGAGACCCAGTACTTC. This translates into CASSPDPFGGGRETQYF. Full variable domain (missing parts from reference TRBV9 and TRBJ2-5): DSGVTQTPKHLITATGQRVTLRCSPRSGDLSVYWYQQSLDQGLQFLIQYYNGEERAKGNILERFSAQQFPDLHSELNLSSLELGDSALYFCASSPDPFGGGRETQYFGPGTRLLVL.

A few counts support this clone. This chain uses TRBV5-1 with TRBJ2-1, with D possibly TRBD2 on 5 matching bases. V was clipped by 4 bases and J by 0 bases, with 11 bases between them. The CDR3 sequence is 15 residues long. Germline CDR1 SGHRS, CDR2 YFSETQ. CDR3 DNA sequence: TGCGCCAGCAGCGGCAGCGGTAGCTCCTACAATGAGCAGTTCTTC. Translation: CASSGSGSSYNEQFF.

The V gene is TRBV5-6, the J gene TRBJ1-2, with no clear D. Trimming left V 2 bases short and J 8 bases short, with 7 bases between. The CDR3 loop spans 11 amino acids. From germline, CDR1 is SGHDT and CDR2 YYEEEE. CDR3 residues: CASSLQSGYTF. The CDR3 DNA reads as TGTGCCAGCAGCTTACAGTCCGGCTACACCTTC.

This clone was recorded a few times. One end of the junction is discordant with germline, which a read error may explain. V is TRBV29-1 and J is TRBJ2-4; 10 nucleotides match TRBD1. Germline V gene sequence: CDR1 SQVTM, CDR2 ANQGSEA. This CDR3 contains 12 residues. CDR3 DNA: TGCAGCGTTGATCGCGCGGGACAGGGGTTAGACTTC. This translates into CSVDRAGQGLDF. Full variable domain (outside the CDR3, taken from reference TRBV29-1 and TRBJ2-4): SAVISQKPSRDICQRGTSLTIQCQVDSQVTMMFWYRQQPGQSLTLIATANQGSEATYESGFVIDKFPISRPNLTFSTLTVSNMSPEDSSIYLCSVDRAGQGLDFGAGTRLSVL.

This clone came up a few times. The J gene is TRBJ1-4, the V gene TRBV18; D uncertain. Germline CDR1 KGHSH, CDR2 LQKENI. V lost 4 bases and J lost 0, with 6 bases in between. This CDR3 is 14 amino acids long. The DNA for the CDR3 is TGTGCCAGCTCACAGTCCGCAACTAATGAAAAACTGTTTTTT. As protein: CASSQSATNEKLFF.

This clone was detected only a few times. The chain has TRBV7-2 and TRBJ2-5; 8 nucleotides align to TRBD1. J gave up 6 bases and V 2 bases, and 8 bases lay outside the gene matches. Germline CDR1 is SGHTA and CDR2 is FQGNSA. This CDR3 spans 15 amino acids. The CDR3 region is CASSLSAGGVKTQYF. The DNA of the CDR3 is TGTGCCAGCAGCTTAAGCGCAGGGGGCGTGAAGACCCAGTACTTC.

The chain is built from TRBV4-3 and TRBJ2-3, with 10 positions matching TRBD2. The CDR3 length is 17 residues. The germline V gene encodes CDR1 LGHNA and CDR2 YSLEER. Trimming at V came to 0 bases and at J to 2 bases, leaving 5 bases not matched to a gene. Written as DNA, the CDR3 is TGCGCCAGCAGCCAAGAGTTCCTAGCGGGGGACACAGATACGCAGTATTTT. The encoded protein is CASSQEFLAGDTDTQYF.

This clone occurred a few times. The CDR3 region is CASSPPWERPDTQYF. CDR3 in DNA: TGTGCCAGCAGTCCCCCGTGGGAGAGGCCAGATACGCAGTATTTT. The chain carries TRBV27 and TRBJ2-3; maybe TRBD2 (5 bases). The germline V gene encodes CDR1 MNHEY and CDR2 SMNVEV (reference sequence). The CDR3 is 15 residues long. V was pared by 5 bases and J by 4 bases, with 16 bases between.

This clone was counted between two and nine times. CDR3 loop: CASSVAPHSGGSDEQFF. The DNA of the CDR3 is TGTGCCAGCAGCGTAGCACCCCACAGCGGGGGGAGCGATGAGCAGTTCTTC. The rearrangement joins TRBV9 to TRBJ2-1; TRBD2 agrees at 9 bases. CDR3 size: 17 residues. From germline, CDR1 is SGDLS and CDR2 YYNGEE. J was trimmed by 8 bases and V by 0 bases; bases with no gene match: 12.

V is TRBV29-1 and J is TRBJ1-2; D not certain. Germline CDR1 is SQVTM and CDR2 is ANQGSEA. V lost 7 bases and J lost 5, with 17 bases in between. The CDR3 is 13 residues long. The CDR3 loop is CSAEPGNSYGYTF. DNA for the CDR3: TGCAGCGCCGAACCGGGAAATTCGTATGGCTACACCTTC.

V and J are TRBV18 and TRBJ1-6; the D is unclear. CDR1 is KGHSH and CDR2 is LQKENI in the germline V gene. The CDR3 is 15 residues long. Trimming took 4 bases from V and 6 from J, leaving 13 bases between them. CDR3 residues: CASSRGERGNSPLHF. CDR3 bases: TGTGCCAGCTCACGCGGGGAACGGGGTAATTCACCCCTCCACTTT. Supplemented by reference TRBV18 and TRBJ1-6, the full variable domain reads NAGVMQNPRHLVRRRGQEARLRCSPMKGHSHVYWYRQLPEEGLKFMVYLQKENIIDESGMPKERFSAEFPKEGPSILRIQQVVRGDSAAYFCASSRGERGNSPLHFGNGTRLTVT.

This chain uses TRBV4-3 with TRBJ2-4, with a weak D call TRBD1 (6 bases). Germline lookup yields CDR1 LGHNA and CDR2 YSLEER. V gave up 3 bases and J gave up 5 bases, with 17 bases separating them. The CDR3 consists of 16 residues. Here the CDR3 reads CASSHRPRDTENIQYF. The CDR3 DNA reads TGCGCCAGCAGCCACCGACCCCGGGACACAGAAAACATTCAGTACTTC.

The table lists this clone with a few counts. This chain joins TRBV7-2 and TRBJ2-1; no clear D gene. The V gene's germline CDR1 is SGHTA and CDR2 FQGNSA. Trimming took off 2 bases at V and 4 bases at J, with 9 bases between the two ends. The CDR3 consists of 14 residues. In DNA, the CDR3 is TGTGCCAGCAGCTTAATCTCGGGTTACAATGAGCAGTTCTTC. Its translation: CASSLISGYNEQFF.

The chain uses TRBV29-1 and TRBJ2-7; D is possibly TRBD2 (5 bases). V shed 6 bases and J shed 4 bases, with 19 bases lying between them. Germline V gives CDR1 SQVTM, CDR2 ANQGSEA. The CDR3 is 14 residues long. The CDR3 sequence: CSVGGTSSGYEQYF. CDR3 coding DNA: TGCAGCGTAGGAGGCACTAGTAGTGGGTACGAGCAGTACTTC.

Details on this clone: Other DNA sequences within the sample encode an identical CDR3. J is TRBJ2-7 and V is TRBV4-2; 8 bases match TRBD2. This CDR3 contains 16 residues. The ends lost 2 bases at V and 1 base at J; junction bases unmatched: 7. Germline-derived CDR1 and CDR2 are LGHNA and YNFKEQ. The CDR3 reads CASSQILAGGSYEQYF. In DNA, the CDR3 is TGTGCCAGCAGCCAAATCCTAGCGGGTGGGTCCTACGAGCAGTACTTC.

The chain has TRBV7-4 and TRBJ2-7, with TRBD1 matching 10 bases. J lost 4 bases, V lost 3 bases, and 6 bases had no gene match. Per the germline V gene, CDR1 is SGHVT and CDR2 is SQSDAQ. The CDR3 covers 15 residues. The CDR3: CASSFRRTGGYEQYV. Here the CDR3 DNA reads TGTGCCAGCAGCTTCCGCCGGACAGGGGGGTACGAGCAGTACGTC.